These 11 T cell receptor beta chains were sequenced from one sample in a study of radiation and T cells in renal cell carcinoma. Time point specified: blood 2 weeks post-SBRT. Treatment meaning: 15 Gy SBRT to primary tumor, nephrectomy 4 weeks later. Profiled with immunoSEQ multiplex PCR; TCRdb holds only in-frame clones, not every one. The sample lists some 75,000 clones, 82% occurring once. The specimen comprised blood, sampled from a patient whose treatment included radiotherapy and nephrectomy. Receptors originate from a man aged 60-69 years with renal cell carcinoma.

CDR3 residues: CASSLIGNPGNTIYF. The CDR3 DNA reads TGTGCCAGCAGCTTGATTGGGAACCCTGGAAACACCATATATTTT. This chain connects TRBV5-5 to TRBJ1-3; D unclear. The CDR3 extends over 15 amino acids. Germline-derived CDR1 and CDR2 are SGHKS and YYEKEE (reference sequence). Trimming cost V 1 base and J 2 bases, with 10 bases left between them.

This clone was detected a few times. V and J are TRBV6-1 and TRBJ1-5, with D hard to call. The CDR3 extends over 15 amino acids. V was pared by 7 bases and J by 3 bases, with 16 bases between. Germline V CDR1 and CDR2: MNHNS, SASEGT. CDR3 DNA sequence: TGTGCCAGCATTAACCCAGGACGGACCAATCAGCCCCAGCATTTT. Translated, it gives CASINPGRTNQPQHF.

The J gene is TRBJ2-2, the V gene TRBV2; D remains ambiguous. V was pared by 5 bases and J by 6 bases, with 10 bases between. This CDR3 contains 13 residues. Germline V gives CDR1 SNHLY, CDR2 FYNNEI. CDR3 in DNA: TGTGCCAGCAGTACGGCGCTCCCCGGGGAGCTGTTTTTT. Protein: CASSTALPGELFF.

The table lists this clone with a few counts. V and J are TRBV28 and TRBJ1-4, with 9 bases fitting TRBD1. The CDR3 totals 15 residues. Germline V CDR1 and CDR2: MDHEN, SYDVKM. V was clipped by 3 bases and J by 4 bases; unmatched bases: 3. The CDR3 here is CASSFLTGGNEKLFF. The CDR3 coding sequence is TGTGCCAGCAGTTTTCTGACAGGGGGTAATGAAAAACTGTTTTTT.

The rearrangement uses TRBV7-2 and TRBJ2-7; D unresolved. The CDR3 loop spans 15 amino acids. From germline, CDR1 is SGHTA and CDR2 FQGNSA. The V and J ends lost 2 bases and 3 bases respectively, with 14 bases between them. As DNA, the CDR3 is TGTGCCAGCAGCTTAAATGGGCACCAGGTCTACGAGCAGTACTTC. Amino acid sequence: CASSLNGHQVYEQYF.

This chain connects TRBV11-3 to TRBJ2-3, with 10 bases aligning to TRBD2. The CDR3 runs 16 residues. Germline loops: CDR1 SGHNT, CDR2 YENEEA. The V gene end was trimmed by 1 base and the J gene end by 4 bases; junction bases not matched to a gene: 5. CDR3 nucleotide sequence: TGTGCCAGCAGCTTAGCCCCAGCGGGAGGGGCAGATACGCAGTATTTT. It is translated as CASSLAPAGGADTQYF. Supplemented by reference TRBV11-3 and TRBJ2-3, the full variable domain reads EAGVVQSPRYKIIEKKQPVAFWCNPISGHNTLYWYLQNLGQGPELLIRYENEEAVDDSQLPKDRFSAERLKGVDSTLKIQPAELGDSAVYLCASSLAPAGGADTQYFGPGTRLTVL.

The chain links TRBV21-1 to TRBJ2-3; the tabulated D call, TRBD2, remains unverified against the DNA. TRBV21-1 is listed as a pseudogene. This CDR3 comprises 16 residues. The CDR3 nucleotides read TGTGCCAGCAGTATTCCGGGACTAGCGGGATTTGTTGAAGAGTATTTT. It is translated as CASSIPGLAGFVEEYF.

V and J are TRBV7-2 and TRBJ1-5; possibly TRBD1 for D (6 bases). The CDR3 length is 15 residues. V gave up 5 bases and J gave up 0 bases, with 11 bases separating them. Germline loops: CDR1 SGHTA, CDR2 FQGNSA. The CDR3 DNA reads as TGTGCCAGCAGCGAGACCAGGGGTAGCAATCAGCCCCAGCATTTT. The encoded protein is CASSETRGSNQPQHF.

The rearrangement joins TRBV27 to TRBJ2-5; D gene unclear. The CDR3 length is 13 residues. Deletions cut 1 base from V and 9 bases from J, with 12 bases between. Germline V gene sequence: CDR1 MNHEY, CDR2 SMNVEV (reference sequence). Here the CDR3 DNA reads TGTGCCAGCAGTTTATTTCCCGGTGGGGCCCAGTACTTC. Translation gives CASSLFPGGAQYF.

The rearrangement uses TRBV7-2 and TRBJ2-7, with 7 bases that match TRBD1. This CDR3 is 15 amino acids long. Trimming cost V 10 bases and J 2 bases; bases outside gene matches: 14. Per germline, CDR1 SGHTA and CDR2 FQGNSA. CDR3: CANLPPDRETYEQYF. The CDR3 DNA is TGTGCCAACCTTCCCCCCGACAGGGAGACCTACGAGCAGTACTTC.

The J gene is TRBJ2-3, the V gene TRBV27; D is possibly TRBD2 (5 bases). The V end was cut by 7 bases, the J end by 0 bases, with 11 bases between. CDR1 is MNHEY, CDR2 SMNVEV, per germline (reference sequence). This CDR3 has 14 amino acids. The CDR3 DNA reads as TGTGCCAGCATACGCAGCGGTAGCACAGATACGCAGTATTTT. Translating it yields CASIRSGSTDTQYF.